This T cell receptor (beta chain) was profiled in a study of shared clonotypes between healthy human individuals (dated by TCRdb to 2020 to 2021). Notes on the research overall: The cohort comprised two women and a few men aged 18 to 49 years. To increase sequencing depth and limit assay-specific biases, TCR repertoire library preparation and sequencing were carried out by different laboratories using diverse techniques. For each donor, CD4 naive and CD4 memory were each run on three plates, CD8 naive on two plates, and CD8 memory on one plate. To estimate repertoire size and how much clonotypes are shared between individuals, the study performed deep sequencing of blood TCR repertoires from roughly five healthy adults. Per donor, leukapheresis produced somewhere between about 0.9 and 9 billion PBMCs. Study-level results and caveats: Because the study included a small number of donors, the genetic and exposure-history diversity represented was limited. Around 5.4% of naive CD4, 3.5% of naive CD8, approximately 2% of memory CD4, and 0.4% of memory CD8 clonotypes were shared across several donors. Naive subsets generally had larger estimated clonotype richness than memory subsets did. Pairwise subsampling led to the expectation that sequencing depth would affect the degree of clonotype sharing among donors. Even with the large sequencing depth, rarefaction of the sorted-subset datasets indicated that sequencing was incomplete. Clonotypes shared by all four sorted-subset donors showed higher generation probabilities than non-shared clonotypes. Sampling was restricted to blood, and TCR repertoires in tissue are likely to differ from TCR repertoires in blood.

Including the terminal cysteine and phenylalanine, the CDR3 comprises 13 residues. CDR3 DNA is the only sequence kept; it has 39 bases, read in frame from the first base. For CDR1 and CDR2, the germline V gene lists ENHRY and SYGVKD. Relative to germline, V is missing 6 bases and J is missing 1 base, with 1 base of the junction outside any gene match. Using the deep immunoSEQ assay, multiplex PCR amplified TCR CDR3 regions from genomic DNA. For each cell subset, the extracted genomic DNA was distributed evenly across all wells of several immunoSEQ 96-well plates, and each plate served as one replicate. For sorted subsets, around 200 ng genomic DNA, equal to 30,000 to 35,000 T cell genomes, was loaded into each replicate PCR. Purified libraries were quantified with a Qubit 3.0 fluorometer, sized on a Bioanalyzer 2100, and re-quantified with the KAPA Library Quantification kit. Each immunoSEQ 96-well plate was sequenced on its own single-read 150-cycle Illumina NextSeq 550 flow cell. The paper's data handling went like this. Because the immunoSEQ output held only junctional sequences and lacked quality scores, the filtering could not match the filtering applied to full-length reads. Sequences were annotated with PyIR, a Python wrapper for IgBLAST v1.9, and V/J genes and CDR3 were assigned using IMGT germline references. Any read was removed if the V/J assignment was weak (E-value above 1e-6), the CDR3 was missing, or the read contained stop codons, out-of-frame junctions, or ambiguous translated residues. V3J clonotypes were defined as sequences sharing the same inferred V gene, J gene, and CDR3 amino acid sequence. Percentage overlap between repertoires was computed as shared unique clonotypes divided by the size of the smaller repertoire. Repertoire richness was assessed with RTK rarefaction, the Chao1 estimator, and Recon v2.1 estimates of unobserved clonotypes. Generation probabilities were computed with OLGA for all TCRbeta clonotypes obtained by the gDNA method from several donors. TCRdb mirrors the immuneACCESS table, restricted to in-frame sequences. Some clones are absent from its copies; in checked studies, under half trace to an unresolved V gene, and the reason for the others is unknown. The D gene and trimming were derived from the DNA, and the V and J assignments and clone size from that table. The sample has approximately 1,000,000 clones on record, approximately 75% of them singletons. The ten largest make up roughly 0.83% of the sample.

About this clone: Its antigen target is currently unknown. Being one base from a much bigger clone, this may be a read error. The same CDR3 is also encoded by other DNA sequences in this sample.

The donors were healthy, HIV-negative adults with no recently reported acute infections or vaccinations. Only Caucasian adults living in Nashville, Tennessee, USA were represented among the donors. CD4+ T cells were enriched by magnetic negative selection; naive cells were then positively selected on CD45RA, and the negative fraction formed the memory subset. Blood was collected by leukapheresis, and PBMCs were isolated by Ficoll-Histopaque density gradient centrifugation and then cryopreserved in liquid nitrogen vapor phase. Analytical flow cytometry was used to check the purity and quantity of each magnetically sorted T cell population. Each sorted fraction had its genomic DNA isolated and then quantified by UV absorbance on a Nanodrop 2000c.

The chain is encoded by TRBV10-3 joined to TRBJ1-1, with 8 central nucleotides matching TRBD1. The sequence came from a man younger than 35 in good health. Some clones in this sample may be carry-over from other donors' samples. Sample: memory CD4+ T cells from PBMCs. The sample's cell subset or site label, decoded: CD45RA-negative fraction. This receptor has the CDR3 CAIRGQGNTEAFF. Read as DNA, the sequence is TGTGCCATCAGAGGACAGGGGAACACTGAAGCTTTCTTT.